Listed here are 15 T cell receptor beta chains from one sample, sequenced in a study of blood T cell repertoires in COVID-19. Profiling relied on immunoSEQ multiplex PCR, and the TCRdb table lists in-frame clones only, not all of them. There are a few hundred thousand clones in the sample; over 75% occur only once, and 6.5% to 8% lies in the top ten. Material: peripheral blood. All receptors come from a woman in her thirties with COVID-19, enrolled during active disease.

The chain is built from TRBV27 and TRBJ2-7; 7 bases are shared with TRBD2. Germline V lookup: CDR1 MNHEY, CDR2 SMNVEV (reference sequence). The CDR3 is made up of 15 amino acids. With 6 bases clipped from V and 2 bases from J, the junction kept 10 bases outside the gene matches. CDR3: CASRPLRGSAYEQYF. DNA of the CDR3: TGTGCCAGCAGGCCTCTTCGCGGGAGCGCCTACGAGCAGTACTTC.

This chain connects TRBV20-1 to TRBJ1-1; tentatively, D is TRBD1 (5 bases). Germline V gene lookup returns CDR1 DFQATT and CDR2 SNEGSKA (reference sequence). Deletions cut 3 bases from V and 5 bases from J, with 10 bases between. The CDR3 has 12 amino acids. The CDR3 region has the DNA TGCAGTGCTAGTTTCGGGGGAACTGAAGCTTTCTTT. As protein: CSASFGGTEAFF.

The gene calls are TRBV4-1 and TRBJ2-7; 8 nucleotides agree with TRBD1. V was clipped by 2 bases and J by 6 bases; unmatched bases: 12. Germline V gene sequence: CDR1 MGHRA, CDR2 YSYEKL. The CDR3 runs to 16 residues. The CDR3 reads CASSQKGSGQGSEQYF. CDR3 sequence (DNA): TGCGCCAGCAGCCAAAAAGGGTCTGGACAGGGCAGCGAGCAGTACTTC.

This chain uses TRBV15 with TRBJ2-2; 8 bases are shared with TRBD2. Per the germline V gene, CDR1 is LNHNV and CDR2 is YYDKDF (reference sequence). Unmatched junction bases numbered 9, after V lost 3 bases and J lost 6 bases. There are 16 residues in the CDR3. CDR3 coding DNA: TGTGCCACCAGCAGGCAGACTAGCGATGGATCCGGGGAGCTGTTTTTT. Translated: CATSRQTSDGSGELFF.

The genes are TRBV7-9 and TRBJ2-1; TRBD2 agrees at 10 bases. The germline gives CDR1 SEHNR, CDR2 FQNEAQ (reference sequence). This CDR3 is built from 17 residues. J was trimmed by 4 bases and V by 5 bases; bases with no gene match: 11. CDR3 DNA: TGTGCCAGCAGCCCTCATTGGGGGACTAGCGAGTACAATGAGCAGTTCTTC. Residues: CASSPHWGTSEYNEQFF.

The V gene is TRBV4-3, the J gene TRBJ2-7; perhaps TRBD1 as D (5 bases). With 1 base removed from V and 5 bases from J, the gap between germline ends came to 15 bases. Germline V gene sequence: CDR1 LGHNA, CDR2 YSLEER. CDR3 length: 15 residues. CDR3 coding DNA: TGCGCCAGCAGCCAAGCCCACAGGTGGGGCCACGAGCAGTACTTC. Its protein product is CASSQAHRWGHEQYF.

V and J are TRBV27 and TRBJ2-5; the match to TRBD2 covers 7 bases. There are 20 residues in the CDR3. Germline V gene sequence: CDR1 MNHEY, CDR2 SMNVEV (reference sequence). V dropped 1 base and J dropped 1; count of bases not matched to a gene: 18. For the CDR3, the DNA is TGTGCCAGCAGTTTATTCTCTATTGGTTGGGGGGGTGACGTCCAAGAGACCCAGTACTTC. This translates into CASSLFSIGWGGDVQETQYF.

This clone was recorded a few times. The sample contains more than one DNA sequence encoding this CDR3. The chain is built from TRBV12-3 or TRBV12-4 and TRBJ1-2; D might be TRBD1 (6 bases). This CDR3 spans 13 amino acids. V lost 6 bases to trimming and J lost 5 bases, with 13 bases between them. CDR3 DNA: TGTGCCAGCAGCCTGACAGGAGTATATGGCTACACCTTC. As protein: CASSLTGVYGYTF.

The chain recombines TRBV4-3 with TRBJ2-7; D not certain. There are 15 residues in the CDR3. Germline assignment: CDR1 LGHNA and CDR2 YSLEER. V was pared by 2 bases and J by 0 bases, with 11 bases between. The CDR3 DNA reads as TGCGCCAGCAGCCAAACTCAGGCGCTCTCCTACGAGCAGTACTTC. Residues: CASSQTQALSYEQYF.

The V and J genes are TRBV24-1 and TRBJ2-5, with 7 bases matching TRBD1. This CDR3 has 14 residues. The ends lost 6 bases at V and 4 bases at J; junction bases unmatched: 7. The germline V gene encodes CDR1 KGHDR and CDR2 SFDVKD. The CDR3 DNA reads as TGTGCCACCAGTCGTACAGGGGCCGGAGAGACCCAGTACTTC. It translates to CATSRTGAGETQYF.

A single count supports this clone. The chain uses TRBV3-1 (or the pseudogene TRBV3-2) and TRBJ1-3; D perhaps matches TRBD1 (5 bases). Germline-derived CDR1 and CDR2 are LGHDT and YNNKEL (reference sequence). V lost 4 bases and J 7 bases, leaving 14 bases between the germline ends. This CDR3 has 14 amino acids. CDR3 nucleotide sequence: TGTGCCAGCAGCCCAGGGCCCGGGAGGAACACCATATATTTT. It translates to CASSPGPGRNTIYF.

V gene TRBV2 combines with J gene TRBJ2-3, with 8 bases that match TRBD2. Trimming removed 8 bases from V and 6 bases from J; junction bases left unmatched: 7. Germline V gene sequence: CDR1 SNHLY, CDR2 FYNNEI. The CDR3 has 13 amino acids. The CDR3 DNA sequence: TGTGCCAGCCGAGCGGGAGTATCCGATACGCAGTATTTT. Translating gives CASRAGVSDTQYF.

The chain couples TRBV10-3 to TRBJ1-2; 10 nucleotides agree with TRBD1. V was clipped by 6 bases and J by 5 bases; unmatched bases: 12. The germline gives CDR1 ENHRY, CDR2 SYGVKD. The CDR3 runs 16 residues. CDR3 region: CAISPGQGPQRYGYTF. The DNA for the CDR3 is TGTGCCATCAGCCCGGGACAGGGGCCCCAAAGATATGGCTACACCTTC.

This chain connects TRBV5-1 to TRBJ1-1, with 8 bases identical to TRBD1. Germline CDR1 is SGHRS and CDR2 is YFSETQ. The CDR3 contains 17 residues. With V trimmed by 4 bases and J by 0 bases, 11 bases remained unmatched. DNA of the CDR3: TGCGCCAGCAGCGCTTCGACAGGGGAAATCATGAACACTGAAGCTTTCTTT. Protein product: CASSASTGEIMNTEAFF.

The chain joins TRBV6-6 to TRBJ1-5; D gene uncertain. V lost 2 bases to trimming and J lost 4 bases, with 9 bases between them. CDR3 size: 14 residues. Germline V CDR1 and CDR2: MNHNY, SVGAGI (reference sequence). For the CDR3, the DNA is TGTGCCAGCAGTTACCGGGGAGGGAATCAGCCCCAGCATTTT. The encoded protein is CASSYRGGNQPQHF.